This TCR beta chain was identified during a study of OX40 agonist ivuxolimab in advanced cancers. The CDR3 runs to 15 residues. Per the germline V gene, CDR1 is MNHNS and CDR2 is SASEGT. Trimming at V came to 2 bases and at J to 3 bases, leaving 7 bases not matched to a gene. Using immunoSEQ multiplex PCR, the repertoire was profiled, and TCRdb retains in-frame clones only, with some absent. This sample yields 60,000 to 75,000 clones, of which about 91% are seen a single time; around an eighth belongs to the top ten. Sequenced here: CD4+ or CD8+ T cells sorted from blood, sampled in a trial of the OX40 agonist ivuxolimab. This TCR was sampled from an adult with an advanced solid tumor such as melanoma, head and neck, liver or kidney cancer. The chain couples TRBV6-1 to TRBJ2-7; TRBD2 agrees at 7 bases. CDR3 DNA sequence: TGTGCCAGCAGTGAACTTGGCGGGGAGGGCTACGAGCAGTACTTC. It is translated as CASSELGGEGYEQYF.